This record concerns one T cell receptor (beta chain) sequence. TCRdb's copy holds only in-frame clones and misses some; the assay was immunoSEQ multiplex PCR. The data contain over 95,000 clones, 84% of them seen just once; the ten biggest clones take up approximately 2%. This specimen belongs to a study of blood T cell repertoires in COVID-19. Study-level background: Samples taken during acute and convalescent COVID-19 were collected in the United States, Italy and Spain. T cells, B-cell-depleted T cells, or PBMCs supplied cDNA or gDNA.

The source material was peripheral blood. The clonotype was recovered from a man between 65 and 79 years old with active or convalescent COVID-19.

The CDR3 loop is CASSSGYSNTEAFF. DNA of the CDR3: TGTGCCAGCAGCTCAGGGTACTCGAACACTGAAGCTTTCTTT. The gene calls are TRBV11-1 and TRBJ1-1; D is perhaps TRBD1 (5 bases). The germline V and J ends were trimmed by 4 bases and 1 base, with 10 bases remaining between them. The CDR3 sequence is 14 residues long. CDR1 is SGHAT and CDR2 is FQDESV in the germline V gene (reference sequence).